This TCR beta chain appears in the sequencing data of a study of T cells in Graves' hyperthyroidism and ophthalmopathy. Patients having uncontrolled infection, another autoimmune disease, pregnancy or lactation were not included. PBMCs were derived from under 13 ml fresh peripheral blood. Overall study findings and caveats: Model output signaled ophthalmopathy a median 6.5 months ahead of onset. In blood, most of the thyroid clonotypes expanded above 0.001 were also present.

The sample holds many counts of this clonotype. The antigen remains unidentified. Regions amplified from RNA transcripts were the TCR beta CDR3 regions. HTBI primers were employed in a first-round RT-PCR of the TCR CDR3. From the multiplex PCR reads, TCRdb called clonotypes with MiXCR, one entry per CDR3 protein. The data show roughly 510,000 distinct CDR3 sequences, less than 25% seen once. V gave up 6 bases and J gave up 9 bases, with 12 bases separating them. CDR1 ENHRY and CDR2 SYGVKD come from the germline V gene. CDR3 length: 11 amino acids. The rearrangement links TRBV10-3 to TRBJ2-7; tentative D call: TRBD2 (5 bases). This receptor was identified in a young man with Graves' hyperthyroidism. The sample comprised blood. The CDR3 DNA reads as TGTGCCATCAGCTCAGCGGATGGGCAGTACTTC. The encoded protein is CAISSADGQYF.